This T cell receptor beta chain was retrieved from a study of T-cell reconstitution after alpha-beta-depleted transplantation in children. Unique molecular identifiers were incorporated during preparation of the TCRbeta library. MiXCR, applied by TCRdb to the PCR reads, yields one record per CDR3 protein. The profile shows some 500,000 distinct CDR3 sequences, approximately 16% of them singletons. V shed 3 bases, J shed 1 base, and the junction held 17 bases outside the gene matches. The CDR3 has 20 residues. Germline assignment: CDR1 SGDLS and CDR2 YYNGEE. The chain combines TRBV9 with TRBJ2-2, with 8 bases aligning to TRBD2. This TCR was recovered from a human donor who donated a stem cell graft to a child with acute lymphoblastic leukemia. The sequenced sample was PBMCs from the stem cell graft donor, obtained from the stem cell graft. The DNA of the CDR3 is TGTGCCAGCAGCGCCCGTCTTGGCTCCGCGGGAGGCCTGAACACCGGGGAGCTGTTTTTT. Amino acids: CASSARLGSAGGLNTGELFF.